Listed below are T cell receptor beta chains from one sample, sequenced in a study of technical replicates of blood from a few donors. TCRdb's table, derived via immunoSEQ multiplex PCR, lists solely in-frame clones and lacks some. The table lists some 71,000 clones, approximately 97% of them singletons. Sequencing used T cells isolated from PBMCs. These receptors all come from a human donor in good health. CDR3s include the opening cysteine and the closing phenylalanine or tryptophan. Fields, in order: CDR3 protein, CDR3 DNA, D gene, J gene, V gene, CDR3 length, clone size. A D gene is named only where the DNA matches it firmly. Not every row has a clone size; where given, it reads once, few, many or a size class.

CASSVSGTSASSPFF	TGCGCCAGCAGCGTATCCGGGACTAGCGCTTCTAGTCCGTTCTTC	TRBD2	TRBJ2-1	TRBV5-1	15	.
CASSPRTGGEQYF	TGTGCCAGTAGTCCTAGGACAGGGGGAGAGCAGTACTTC	TRBD1	TRBJ2-7	TRBV19	13	.
CASRRGQENTEAFF	TGTGCCAGCAGGAGAGGACAGGAGAACACTGAAGCTTTCTTT	TRBD1	TRBJ1-1	TRBV7-2	14	.
CASSFMDSTNEKLFF	TGTGCCAGCAGTTTCATGGACTCAACTAATGAAAAACTGTTTTTT	.	TRBJ1-4	TRBV28	15	.
CASSLPAGDYEQYF	TGTGCCAGCAGCTTACCAGCGGGAGATTACGAGCAGTACTTC	TRBD2	TRBJ2-7	TRBV7-8	14	.
CASKGSGVYEQYF	TGTGCCAGCAAAGGTTCTGGAGTCTACGAGCAGTACTTC	.	TRBJ2-7	TRBV6-5	13	.
CSVEISFYGYTF	TGCAGCGTTGAGATCAGTTTCTATGGCTACACCTTC	.	TRBJ1-2	TRBV29-1	12	.
CASSHRRGDTIYF	TGTGCCAGCAGCCACCGACGGGGGGACACCATATATTTT	.	TRBJ1-3	TRBV14	13	.
CASIPQETQYF	TGTGCCAGCATCCCCCAGGAGACCCAGTACTTC	.	TRBJ2-5	TRBV2	11	.
CAISESNQGRGEKLFF	TGTGCCATCAGTGAGTCGAATCAGGGGCGAGGGGAAAAACTGTTTTTT	.	TRBJ1-4	TRBV10-3	16	once
CASSPSRGTGELFF	TGTGCCAGCTCACCAAGCAGGGGCACCGGGGAGCTGTTTTTT	.	TRBJ2-2	TRBV18	14	.
CASSLGQASEAFF	TGTGCCAGCAGCTTAGGACAGGCATCTGAAGCTTTCTTT	.	TRBJ1-1	TRBV7-6	13	.
CASSQDIPRDTLFYGYTF	TGCGCCAGCAGCCAAGACATCCCCCGGGACACGCTATTCTATGGCTACACCTTC	.	TRBJ1-2	TRBV4-1	18	.
CASSFRGRVGYGYTF	TGTGCCAGCAGCTTCAGGGGGCGAGTGGGGTATGGCTACACCTTC	TRBD1	TRBJ1-2	TRBV11-3	15	.
CASSATGEGYTF	TGTGCCAGCAGTGCGACAGGAGAAGGCTACACCTTC	.	TRBJ1-2	TRBV27	12	.
CASSSPTVTYEQYF	TGTGCCAGCAGCTCTCCTACAGTGACCTACGAGCAGTACTTC	.	TRBJ2-7	TRBV28	14	.
CASSQDSASGRGITGELFF	TGTGCCAGCAGCCAAGATTCGGCTAGCGGGAGAGGTATCACCGGGGAGCTGTTTTTT	TRBD2	TRBJ2-2	TRBV4-2	19	.